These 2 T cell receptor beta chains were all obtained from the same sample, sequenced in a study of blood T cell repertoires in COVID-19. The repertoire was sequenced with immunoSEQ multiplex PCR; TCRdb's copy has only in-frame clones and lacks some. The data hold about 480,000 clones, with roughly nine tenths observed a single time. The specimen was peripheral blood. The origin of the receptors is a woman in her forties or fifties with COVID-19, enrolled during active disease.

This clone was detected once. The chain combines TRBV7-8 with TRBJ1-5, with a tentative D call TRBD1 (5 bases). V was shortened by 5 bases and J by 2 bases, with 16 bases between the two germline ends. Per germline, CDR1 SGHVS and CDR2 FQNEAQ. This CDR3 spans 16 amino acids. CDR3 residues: CASSPLGGGGNQPQHF. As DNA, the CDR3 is TGTGCCAGCAGCCCTCTCGGGGGGGGAGGCAATCAGCCCCAGCATTTT.

CDR3 residues: CASAEGGGGLYNEQFF. CDR3 in DNA: TGTGCCAGCGCGGAAGGCGGGGGGGGACTATACAATGAGCAGTTCTTC. This chain joins TRBV9 and TRBJ2-1, with 9 bases that match TRBD2. Trimming took 7 bases from V and 4 from J; bases not matched to a gene: 12. Germline V gives CDR1 SGDLS, CDR2 YYNGEE. This CDR3 is 16 amino acids long.